This passage covers 10 T cell receptor beta chains from one sample sequenced in a study of T and B cells in COVID-19 patients. Multiplex PCR with BIOMED2 TRB-A/B primer pools amplified TRB rearrangements. One entry per CDR3 protein results from TCRdb running MiXCR on the multiplex PCR reads. Of approximately 7,800 distinct CDR3 sequences listed, over 20% are singletons. Each TRB amplification used roughly 220-550 ng of genomic DNA from blood. Material for sequencing was blood. The receptors shown here come from a human donor with active COVID-19.

In its sample, this clonotype was seen a few times. J is TRBJ1-1 and V is TRBV19; 7 bases are a match to TRBD1. Germline CDR1 reads LNHDA; CDR2 reads SQIVND (reference sequence). The CDR3 has 15 amino acids. Trimming at V came to 7 bases and at J to 1 base, leaving 9 bases not matched to a gene. The chain's CDR3 is CASKQGTAGNTEAFF. CDR3 in DNA: TGTGCCAGTAAACAAGGGACAGCGGGGAACACTGAAGCTTTCTTT.

The V call is TRBV20-1, the J call TRBJ1-4; 7 bases map to TRBD1. V lost 5 bases to trimming and J lost 8 bases; unmatched junction nucleotides: 11. Germline V gene sequence: CDR1 DFQATT, CDR2 SNEGSKA (reference sequence). This CDR3 is 14 amino acids long. DNA for the CDR3: TGCAGTGCTCGTATGGGGCCAGGGGGGGAAAAACTGTTTTTT. Residues: CSARMGPGGEKLFF.

By share of the sample, this clonotype is medium-sized. The chain carries TRBV6-4 and TRBJ2-6, with D unclear. This CDR3 is 14 amino acids long. The V end was cut by 1 base, the J end by 0 bases, with 1 base between. The germline gives CDR1 MRHNA, CDR2 SNTAGT. As DNA, the CDR3 is TGTGCCAGCAGTGACTACTCTGGGGCCAACGTCCTGACTTTC. Its translation is CASSDYSGANVLTF.

Of note for this clonotype: Germline and junction disagree at one end, which may indicate a read error. The V and J genes are TRBV4-3 and TRBJ2-7; no clear D gene. CDR3 length equals 13 residues. The germline V gene has CDR1 LGHNA and CDR2 YSLEER. The CDR3 spells CASSQGGWSEQYF. DNA for the CDR3: TGTGCCAGCAGCCAAGGTGGGTGGTCCGAGCAGTACTTC.

This clonotype rates as large. The chain employs TRBV19 and TRBJ2-7, with TRBD2 matching over 9 bases. CDR3 length: 16 residues. The junction had 12 bases not matched to a gene; V was cut back by 7 bases and J by 2 bases. Germline CDR1 is LNHDA and CDR2 is SQIVND (reference sequence). This CDR3 reads CASTAAGGNLAYEQYF. Here the CDR3 DNA reads TGTGCCAGTACCGCCGCGGGAGGGAACCTAGCCTACGAGCAGTACTTC.

The CDR3 DNA reads TGTGCCATCAGTGGGGGACTAGCGGGGGGGCACAATGAGCAGTTCTTC. It specifies CAISGGLAGGHNEQFF. The chain has TRBV10-3 and TRBJ2-1; TRBD2 matches at 16 bases. This CDR3 is 16 amino acids long. Trimming cost V 4 bases and J 5 bases; bases outside gene matches: 2. Germline V gene sequence: CDR1 ENHRY, CDR2 SYGVKD.

The chain uses TRBV7-2 and TRBJ2-7; D uncertain. This CDR3 spans 14 amino acids. V lost 2 bases, J lost 0 bases, and 8 bases lay in between. The V gene's germline CDR1 is SGHTA and CDR2 FQGNSA. This CDR3 is CASSLQLSSYEQYF. The CDR3 bases are TGTGCCAGCAGCTTACAACTAAGCTCCTACGAGCAGTACTTC.

The CDR3 sequence: CASSFQKGGRFNEQFF. CDR3 nucleotide sequence: TGTGCCAGCAGTTTCCAGAAAGGAGGGAGGTTCAATGAGCAGTTCTTC. This chain connects TRBV6-6 to TRBJ2-1, with D perhaps TRBD2 (6 bases). The length of the CDR3 is 16 residues. Trimming left V 4 bases short and J 6 bases short, with 19 bases between. Germline CDR1 is MNHNY and CDR2 is SVGAGI (reference sequence).

This clonotype appeared a few times. The chain recombines TRBV10-3 with TRBJ2-2, with 9 positions matching TRBD2. V was clipped by 10 bases and J by 1 base; unmatched bases: 4. The CDR3 has 14 residues. CDR1 and CDR2 (germline): ENHRY, SYGVKD. CDR3 in amino acids: CATLTSGNTGELFF. CDR3 sequence (DNA): TGTGCCACCCTGACTAGCGGGAACACCGGGGAGCTGTTTTTT.

This clonotype counts as medium-sized. This chain uses TRBV19 with TRBJ1-1, with D possibly TRBD1 on 6 matching bases. The V end was cut by 7 bases, the J end by 3 bases, with 12 bases between. This CDR3 region has 13 residues. Germline CDR1 is LNHDA and CDR2 is SQIVND (reference sequence). The CDR3 loop is CASKHRADTEAFF. For the CDR3, the DNA is TGTGCCAGTAAGCACAGGGCGGACACTGAAGCTTTCTTT.